This record looks at one T cell receptor (beta chain) sequence and its context. The antigen remains unidentified. The CDR3 is 15 amino acids. The germline V gene encodes CDR1 MNHEY and CDR2 SVGEGT. The TCR libraries each used total RNA (roughly 4,000 ng per library). The study subjected TCRalpha and TCRbeta cDNA to two nested PCRs of 16 and 9 cycles. TCRdb re-called the 5' RACE reads and shows each CDR3 protein once, DNA omitted. This sample's table has more than 350,000 distinct CDR3 sequences. The total RNA came straight from whole blood, and T cells were not sorted beforehand. The sample originates from a study of monozygotic twins with inflammatory bowel disease. Findings and caveats of the study: Repertoire similarity matched across concordant and discordant twins, perhaps owing to limited power.

The TCR sequence derives from a human donor with ulcerative colitis or Crohn's disease, or a healthy co-twin of an affected twin (not recorded which). Sequenced material: blood. The chain is built from TRBV6-2 or TRBV6-3 and TRBJ2-7; without DNA, the TCRdb call of TRBD2 cannot be checked. CDR3 loop: CASSRTSGRRDEQYF.